A selection of T cell receptor beta chains follows, all from one sample in a study of blood T cell repertoires in COVID-19. Method: immunoSEQ multiplex PCR; TCRdb's copy keeps in-frame clones and lacks some. The sample records about 59,000 clones, about 80% being singletons. The specimen was peripheral blood. These receptors were obtained from a man between 60 and 75 years old with acute or convalescent COVID-19. The CDR3 runs from the conserved cysteine through the conserved F or W. D genes are given only for firm matches. Clone size is stated in some rows and not others, as once, few, many or a class when expanded.

clone size	CDR3 length	V gene	J gene	D gene	CDR3 protein	CDR3 DNA
-	15	TRBV21-1	TRBJ1-6	-	CASSIYRGQGSPLHF	TGTGCCAGCAGCATTTACAGGGGGCAGGGGTCACCCCTCCACTTT
-	13	TRBV7-2	TRBJ1-6	-	CASSLDPDRTLHF	TGTGCCAGCAGCTTAGATCCCGACAGGACCCTCCACTTT
-	18	TRBV4-2	TRBJ2-3	TRBD2	CASSQLGLAGDGTDTQYF	TGTGCCAGCAGCCAACTTGGACTAGCGGGAGATGGGACAGATACGCAGTATTTT
-	12	TRBV14	TRBJ1-1	TRBD1	CASSQMTGVAFF	TGTGCCAGCAGCCAGATGACAGGGGTGGCTTTCTTT
once	14	TRBV18	TRBJ1-3	-	CASSPASSGNTIYF	TGTGCCAGCTCACCGGCAAGCTCTGGAAACACCATATATTTT
-	15	TRBV7-8	TRBJ2-1	TRBD2	CASSFAGGPYNEQFF	TGTGCCAGCAGCTTCGCGGGAGGGCCGTACAATGAGCAGTTCTTC
-	15	TRBV11-2	TRBJ2-5	TRBD1	CASSFKQGAGETQYF	TGTGCCAGCAGCTTTAAACAGGGGGCGGGAGAGACCCAGTACTTC
few	13	TRBV28	TRBJ1-2	-	CASSPPLNYGYTF	TGTGCCAGCAGTCCTCCCCTCAACTATGGCTACACCTTC
-	13	TRBV19	TRBJ1-2	-	CASSIAGVDGYTF	TGTGCCAGTAGTATCGCAGGGGTGGATGGCTACACCTTC
-	15	TRBV28	TRBJ2-7	TRBD2	CASSFTSTGGYEQYF	TGTGCCAGCAGTTTTACATCTACGGGGGGGTACGAGCAGTACTTC
-	14	TRBV11-1	TRBJ1-5	-	CASSAGVGDQPQHF	TGTGCCAGCAGCGCAGGGGTGGGGGATCAGCCCCAGCATTTT
-	17	TRBV27	TRBJ2-3	-	CASSLSWRAASTDTQYF	TGTGCCAGCAGTTTATCCTGGCGAGCGGCTAGCACAGATACGCAGTATTTT
-	15	TRBV9	TRBJ2-5	TRBD1	CASSVAGTGRETQYF	TGTGCCAGCAGCGTAGCGGGGACAGGGAGGGAGACCCAGTACTTC
-	14	TRBV10-3	TRBJ1-1	-	CAISESGKGAEAFF	TGTGCCATCAGTGAGTCTGGGAAGGGAGCTGAAGCTTTCTTT
-	10	TRBV20-1	TRBJ2-1	-	CSAKRNEQFF	TGCAGTGCTAAGCGGAATGAGCAGTTCTTC
-	15	TRBV5-6	TRBJ2-7	TRBD2	CASSLGQREGLEQYF	TGTGCCAGCAGCTTGGGACAGCGGGAGGGCCTCGAGCAGTACTTC
few	14	TRBV7-2	TRBJ2-2	TRBD2	CASRGGRGTGELFF	TGTGCCAGCAGAGGCGGGAGGGGTACCGGGGAGCTGTTTTTT
-	14	TRBV7-2	TRBJ2-4	-	CASSPGAGQNIQYF	TGTGCCAGCAGCCCAGGGGCAGGGCAAAACATTCAGTACTTC
-	16	TRBV5-1	TRBJ1-2	TRBD1	CASSWDRGRPNYGYTF	TGCGCCAGCAGCTGGGACAGGGGGCGACCTAACTATGGCTACACCTTC
-	17	TRBV5-6	TRBJ2-2	-	CASSKGWRDATLGELFF	TGTGCCAGCAGCAAGGGTTGGCGGGACGCTACTCTCGGGGAGCTGTTTTTT
-	11	TRBV20-1	TRBJ2-2	-	CSATRQGELFF	TGCAGTGCTACCCGACAGGGGGAGCTGTTTTTT
few	13	TRBV5-6	TRBJ1-4	-	CASSFGSQEKLFF	TGTGCCAGCAGCTTCGGGAGTCAGGAAAAACTGTTTTTT
-	16	TRBV3-1/TRBV3-2	TRBJ2-3	TRBD1	CASSQGDRGLADTQYF	TGTGCCAGCAGCCAGGGGGACAGGGGGCTCGCAGATACGCAGTATTTT
once	11	TRBV25-1	TRBJ2-2	TRBD2	CASIYRGGLFF	TGTGCCAGCATCTATCGCGGGGGGTTGTTTTTT
-	14	TRBV9	TRBJ2-5	TRBD1	CASSLGQGGETQYF	TGTGCCAGCAGCCTCGGACAGGGCGGGGAGACCCAGTACTTC
-	13	TRBV18	TRBJ1-1	-	CASGGETNTEAFF	TGTGCCAGCGGAGGGGAGACGAACACTGAAGCTTTCTTT
-	16	TRBV29-1	TRBJ2-1	TRBD2	CSVEDRRESSYNEQFF	TGCAGCGTTGAAGATCGGCGGGAGAGCTCCTACAATGAGCAGTTCTTC
-	18	TRBV10-3	TRBJ2-3	TRBD2	CAIRPSGRALLSTDTQYF	TGTGCCATCAGGCCTAGCGGGAGGGCCCTCTTGAGCACAGATACGCAGTATTTT
-	14	TRBV6-5	TRBJ2-3	-	CASSYSRSTDTQYF	TGTGCCAGCAGTTACTCCCGGAGCACAGATACGCAGTATTTT
few	17	TRBV30	TRBJ2-6	TRBD1	CAWNPGTANSGANVLTF	TGTGCCTGGAACCCCGGGACAGCAAACTCTGGGGCCAACGTCCTGACTTTC
-	18	TRBV7-8	TRBJ1-1	TRBD1	CASSFMTGGSGQNTEAFF	TGTGCCAGCAGCTTCATGACAGGGGGCTCGGGACAGAACACTGAAGCTTTCTTT
-	14	TRBV4-3	TRBJ1-1	-	CASSQDTGKGEAFF	TGCGCCAGCAGCCAAGATACAGGAAAGGGTGAAGCTTTCTTT
-	12	TRBV9	TRBJ2-3	-	CASSAEGRTQYF	TGTGCCAGCAGCGCCGAAGGCAGGACGCAGTATTTT
-	12	TRBV27	TRBJ1-5	-	CSCGRDGQPQHF	TGTTCCTGCGGGAGGGATGGTCAGCCCCAGCATTTT
-	15	TRBV24-1	TRBJ2-7	TRBD1	CATSDASTGGYEQYF	TGTGCCACCAGTGATGCCTCGACAGGGGGCTACGAGCAGTACTTC
-	12	TRBV3-1/TRBV3-2	TRBJ2-7	-	CASTGDSYEQYF	TGTGCCAGCACCGGGGACTCCTACGAGCAGTACTTC
-	15	TRBV5-1	TRBJ2-2	-	CASSSGERATGELFF	TGCGCCAGCAGCTCCGGCGAGAGGGCCACCGGGGAGCTGTTTTTT
-	17	TRBV27	TRBJ1-5	-	CASSLSRLSGVNQPQHF	TGTGCCAGCAGTTTATCCCGCCTCTCAGGGGTCAATCAGCCCCAGCATTTT
-	15	TRBV6-1	TRBJ2-7	TRBD1	CASSESGTGVWEQYF	TGTGCCAGCAGTGAATCGGGGACAGGGGTGTGGGAGCAGTACTTC
-	17	TRBV3-1/TRBV3-2	TRBJ1-6	-	CASSQGVGSRQNSPLHF	TGTGCCAGCAGCCAAGGGGTCGGTTCGCGACAAAATTCACCCCTCCACTTT